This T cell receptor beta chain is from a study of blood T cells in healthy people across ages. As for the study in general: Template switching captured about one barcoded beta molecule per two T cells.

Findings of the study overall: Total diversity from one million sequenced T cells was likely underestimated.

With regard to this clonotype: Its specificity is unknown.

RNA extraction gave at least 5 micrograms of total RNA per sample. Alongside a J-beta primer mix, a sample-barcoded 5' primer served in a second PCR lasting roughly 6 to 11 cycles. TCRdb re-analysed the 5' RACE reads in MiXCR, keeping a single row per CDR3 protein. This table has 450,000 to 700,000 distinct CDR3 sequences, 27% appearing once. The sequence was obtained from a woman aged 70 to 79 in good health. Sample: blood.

The CDR3 reads CSASPPGGRETQYF. CDR3 DNA: TGCAGTGCTAGCCCCCCAGGGGGGAGAGAGACCCAGTACTTC. The chain employs TRBV20-1 and TRBJ2-5, with a weak D call TRBD1 (7 bases). This CDR3 has 14 residues. Trimming removed 3 bases from V and 4 bases from J, with 15 bases in between. Germline V CDR1 and CDR2: DFQATT, SNEGSKA (reference sequence).